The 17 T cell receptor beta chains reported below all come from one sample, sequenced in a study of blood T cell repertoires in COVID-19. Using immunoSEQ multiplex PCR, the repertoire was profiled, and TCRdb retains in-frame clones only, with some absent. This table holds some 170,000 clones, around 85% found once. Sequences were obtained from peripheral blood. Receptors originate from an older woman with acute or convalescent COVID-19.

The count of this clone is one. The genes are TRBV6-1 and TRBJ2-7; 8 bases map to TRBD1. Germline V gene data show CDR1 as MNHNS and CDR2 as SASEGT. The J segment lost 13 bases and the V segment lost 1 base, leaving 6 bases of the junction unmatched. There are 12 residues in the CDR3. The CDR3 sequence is CASSEGGGQGYV. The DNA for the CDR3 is TGTGCCAGCAGTGAAGGGGGTGGACAGGGCTACGTC.

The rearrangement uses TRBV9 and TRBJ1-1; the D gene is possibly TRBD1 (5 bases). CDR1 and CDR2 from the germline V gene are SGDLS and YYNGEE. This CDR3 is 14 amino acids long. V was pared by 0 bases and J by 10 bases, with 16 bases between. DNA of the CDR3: TGTGCCAGCAGCGTAGAGGGTGGTAGGGGCAGAGCTTTCTTT. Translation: CASSVEGGRGRAFF.

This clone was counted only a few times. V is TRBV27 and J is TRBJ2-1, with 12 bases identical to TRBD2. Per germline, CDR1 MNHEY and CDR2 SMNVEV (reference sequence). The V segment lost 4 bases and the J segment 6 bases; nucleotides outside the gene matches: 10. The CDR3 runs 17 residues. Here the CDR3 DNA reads TGTGCCAGCAGTTCCTACCTAGCGGGAGGGCCTAGCAATGAGCAGTTCTTC. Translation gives CASSSYLAGGPSNEQFF.

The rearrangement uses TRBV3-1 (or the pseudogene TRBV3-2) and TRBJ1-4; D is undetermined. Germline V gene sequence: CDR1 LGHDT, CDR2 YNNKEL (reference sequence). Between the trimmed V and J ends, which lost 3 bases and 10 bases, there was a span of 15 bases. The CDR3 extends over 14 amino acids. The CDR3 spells CASSQAHPSGKLFF. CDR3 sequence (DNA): TGTGCCAGCAGCCAGGCACACCCCTCGGGAAAACTGTTTTTT.

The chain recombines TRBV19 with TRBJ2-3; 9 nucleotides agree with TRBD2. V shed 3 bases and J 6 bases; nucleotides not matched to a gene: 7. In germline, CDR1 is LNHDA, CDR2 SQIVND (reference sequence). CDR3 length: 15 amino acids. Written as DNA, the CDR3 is TGTGCCAGTAGTATCGGGACTAGCTGGGCGGATACGCAGTATTTT. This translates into CASSIGTSWADTQYF.

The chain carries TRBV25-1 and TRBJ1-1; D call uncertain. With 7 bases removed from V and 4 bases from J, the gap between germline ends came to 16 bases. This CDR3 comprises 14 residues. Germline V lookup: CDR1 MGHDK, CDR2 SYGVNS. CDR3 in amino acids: CASTPPSGSTEAFF. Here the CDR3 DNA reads TGTGCCAGCACTCCCCCCTCGGGATCCACTGAAGCTTTCTTT.

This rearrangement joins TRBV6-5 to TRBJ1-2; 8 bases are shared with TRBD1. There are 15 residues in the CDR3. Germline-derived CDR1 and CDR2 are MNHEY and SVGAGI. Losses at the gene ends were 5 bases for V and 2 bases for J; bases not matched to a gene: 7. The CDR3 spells CASSKTGAMNYGYTF. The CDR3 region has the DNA TGTGCCAGCAGTAAGACAGGGGCGATGAACTATGGCTACACCTTC.

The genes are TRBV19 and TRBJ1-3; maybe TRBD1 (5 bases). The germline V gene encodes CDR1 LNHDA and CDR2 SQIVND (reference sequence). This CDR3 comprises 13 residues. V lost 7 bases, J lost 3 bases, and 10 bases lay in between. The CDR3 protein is CASTRGNGNTIYF. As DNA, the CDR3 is TGTGCCAGTACTCGGGGGAATGGAAACACCATATATTTT.

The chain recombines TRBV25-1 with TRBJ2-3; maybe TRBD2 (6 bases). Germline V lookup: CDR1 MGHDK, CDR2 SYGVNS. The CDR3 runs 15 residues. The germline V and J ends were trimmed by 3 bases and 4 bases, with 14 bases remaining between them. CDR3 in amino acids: CASSDFGSFADTQYF. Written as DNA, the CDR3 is TGTGCCAGCAGTGATTTCGGGAGCTTTGCAGATACGCAGTATTTT.

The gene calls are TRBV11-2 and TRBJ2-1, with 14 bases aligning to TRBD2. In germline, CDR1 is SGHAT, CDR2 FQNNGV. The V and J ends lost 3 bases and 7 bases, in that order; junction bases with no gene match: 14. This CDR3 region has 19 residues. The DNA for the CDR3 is TGTGCCAGCAGCTTCCCGGGACTAGCGGGGGCGAGAACTACGAATGAGCAGTTCTTC. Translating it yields CASSFPGLAGARTTNEQFF.

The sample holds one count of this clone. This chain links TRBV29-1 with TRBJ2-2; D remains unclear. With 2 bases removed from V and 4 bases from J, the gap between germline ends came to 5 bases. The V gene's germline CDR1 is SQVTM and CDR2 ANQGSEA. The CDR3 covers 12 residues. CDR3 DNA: TGCAGCGTTGAACGGAGCACCGGGGAGCTGTTTTTT. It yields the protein CSVERSTGELFF.

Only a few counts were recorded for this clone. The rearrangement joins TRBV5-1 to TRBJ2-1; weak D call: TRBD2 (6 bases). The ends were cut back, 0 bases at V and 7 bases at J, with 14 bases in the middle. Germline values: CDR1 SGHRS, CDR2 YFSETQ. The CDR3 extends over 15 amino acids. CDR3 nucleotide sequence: TGCGCCAGCAGCTTGGCGGGAGCGGTATGGAATGAGCAGTTCTTC. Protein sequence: CASSLAGAVWNEQFF.

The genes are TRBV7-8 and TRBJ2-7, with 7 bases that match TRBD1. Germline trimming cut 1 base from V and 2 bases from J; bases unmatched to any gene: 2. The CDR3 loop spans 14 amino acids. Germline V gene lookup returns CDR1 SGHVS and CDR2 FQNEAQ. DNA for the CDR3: TGTGCCAGCAGCTTAGGAGGGACAGCCTACGAGCAGTACGTC. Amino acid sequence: CASSLGGTAYEQYV.

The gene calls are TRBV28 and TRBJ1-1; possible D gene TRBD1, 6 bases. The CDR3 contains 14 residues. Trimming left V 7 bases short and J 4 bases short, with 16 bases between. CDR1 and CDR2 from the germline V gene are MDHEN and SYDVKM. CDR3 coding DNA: TGTGCCAGCACTCTCCGGGGGGCGGGCACTGAAGCTTTCTTT. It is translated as CASTLRGAGTEAFF. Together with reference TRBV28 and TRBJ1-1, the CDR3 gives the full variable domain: DVKVTQSSRYLVKRTGEKVFLECVQDMDHENMFWYRQDPGLGLRLIYFSYDVKMKEKGDIPEGYSVSREKKERFSLILESASTNQTSMYLCASTLRGAGTEAFFGQGTRLTVV.

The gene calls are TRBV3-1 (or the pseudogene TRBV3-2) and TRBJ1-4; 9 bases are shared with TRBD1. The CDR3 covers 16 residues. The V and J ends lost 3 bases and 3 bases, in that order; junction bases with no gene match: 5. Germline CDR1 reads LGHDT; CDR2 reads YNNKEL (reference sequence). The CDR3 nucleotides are TGTGCCAGCAGCCATGGACAGGGGCGACCTAATGAAAAACTGTTTTTT. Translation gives CASSHGQGRPNEKLFF.

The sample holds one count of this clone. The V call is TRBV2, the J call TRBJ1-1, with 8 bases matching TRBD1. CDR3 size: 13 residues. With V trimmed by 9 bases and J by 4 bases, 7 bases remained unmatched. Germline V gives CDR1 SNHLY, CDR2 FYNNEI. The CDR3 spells CASSGTGSTEAFF. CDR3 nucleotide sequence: TGTGCCAGTTCCGGGACAGGATCCACTGAAGCTTTCTTT. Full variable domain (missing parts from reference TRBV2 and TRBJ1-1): EPEVTQTPSHQVTQMGQEVILRCVPISNHLYFYWYRQILGQKVEFLVSFYNNEISEKSEIFDDQFSVERPDGSNFTLKIRSTKLEDSAMYFCASSGTGSTEAFFGQGTRLTVV.

The CDR3 region has the DNA TGCGCCAGCAGTGAAACAAACTATTTTGGGACAGGGGGCGCGCACAATGAGCAGTTCTTC. It specifies CASSETNYFGTGGAHNEQFF. This chain joins TRBV10-1 and TRBJ2-1; 12 bases match TRBD1. CDR3 size: 20 residues. The V gene's germline CDR1 is WNHNN and CDR2 SYGVQD (reference sequence). V shed 3 bases, J shed 5 bases, and the junction held 17 bases outside the gene matches.